The 24 T cell receptor beta chains presented below share a single source sample, sequenced in a study of cytomegalovirus exposure and HLA in healthy donors. The PCR used 60 Vbeta and 13 Jbeta primers. Clones were read by immunoSEQ multiplex PCR, and TCRdb kept only the in-frame ones, dropping some. The sample lists about 160,000 clones; 60% to 80% were seen once. The sequencing sample was made of PBMCs. The receptors derive from a man between 60 and 70 years old in good health and CMV-seronegative.

Only one count was recorded for this clone. The chain couples TRBV19 to TRBJ1-1; 10 positions match TRBD1. The germline V gene has CDR1 LNHDA and CDR2 SQIVND (reference sequence). There are 16 residues in the CDR3. J lost 3 bases, V lost 4 bases, and 8 bases had no gene match. DNA of the CDR3: TGTGCCAGTAGTACCCGGACAGGGGGGAGGGACACTGAAGCTTTCTTT. Translated: CASSTRTGGRDTEAFF.

This chain links TRBV10-2 with TRBJ2-3, with 7 nucleotides matching TRBD1. The CDR3 runs 17 residues. V trimming: 6 bases; J trimming: 1 base; junction bases outside the gene matches: 13. Germline values: CDR1 WSHSY, CDR2 SAAADI. The CDR3 coding sequence is TGCGCCAGCAGACCCCACCCGACAGGGTGGGGCACAGATACGCAGTATTTT. Protein sequence: CASRPHPTGWGTDTQYF.

The chain is built from TRBV7-9 and TRBJ1-2; TRBD1 is a possible D gene (6 bases). Per the germline V gene, CDR1 is SEHNR and CDR2 is FQNEAQ (reference sequence). V lost 6 bases, J lost 7 bases, and 18 bases lay in between. The CDR3 contains 14 residues. The CDR3 sequence: CASSRLSGVAGYTF. The CDR3 nucleotides are TGTGCCAGCAGTCGATTATCAGGGGTTGCTGGCTACACCTTC.

The chain couples TRBV12-5 to TRBJ2-3; the D gene is possibly TRBD1 (6 bases). CDR1 and CDR2 from the germline V gene are LGHNT and FRNRAP. CDR3 size: 12 residues. The CDR3, as DNA: TGTGCGACACAGGGTTTTGCAGATACGCAGTATTTT. Its protein product is CATQGFADTQYF.

The chain is built from TRBV27 and TRBJ2-1; no definite D call. The CDR3 runs 14 residues. Per the germline V gene, CDR1 is MNHEY and CDR2 is SMNVEV (reference sequence). Trimming removed 9 bases at V and 2 bases at J, with 14 bases between. The CDR3 protein is CASCPMTTYNEQFF. The CDR3 DNA reads as TGTGCCAGTTGCCCTATGACAACCTACAATGAGCAGTTCTTC.

This clone has more than one count but fewer than ten. The chain uses TRBV9 and TRBJ1-3; 8 bases are a match to TRBD1. The germline V gene has CDR1 SGDLS and CDR2 YYNGEE. The V and J ends lost 4 bases and 3 bases, in that order; junction bases with no gene match: 3. The CDR3 has 14 residues. The CDR3 is CASSSTGVGNTIYF. The CDR3 coding sequence is TGTGCCAGCAGCTCGACAGGGGTTGGAAACACCATATATTTT.

A single count supports this clone. This rearrangement joins TRBV19 to TRBJ2-2; D gene ambiguous. CDR3 size: 12 residues. The V end was cut by 6 bases, the J end by 2 bases, with 4 bases between. Germline V gives CDR1 LNHDA, CDR2 SQIVND (reference sequence). CDR3 in amino acids: CASRLNTGELFF. CDR3 nucleotides: TGTGCCAGTAGATTAAACACCGGGGAGCTGTTTTTT.

This clone was seen a handful of times. The chain couples TRBV7-2 to TRBJ1-2; D is undetermined. V lost 6 bases to trimming and J lost 10 bases, with 9 bases between them. The germline V gene encodes CDR1 SGHTA and CDR2 FQGNSA. The length of the CDR3 is 10 residues. As DNA, the CDR3 is TGTGCCAGCAGTTCCGGGATCTACACCTTC. Its protein product is CASSSGIYTF.

This clone was seen a few times. This sequence joins TRBV10-3 and TRBJ2-5; tentative D call: TRBD1 (5 bases). The CDR3 is made up of 15 amino acids. V lost 0 bases, J lost 3 bases, and 11 bases lay in between. Germline values: CDR1 ENHRY, CDR2 SYGVKD. The CDR3 reads CAISESRGGKETQYF. CDR3 DNA sequence: TGTGCCATCAGTGAGTCTAGGGGTGGAAAAGAGACCCAGTACTTC.

Here the CDR3 reads CAISERATRGTGELFF. In nucleotides, the CDR3 is TGTGCCATCAGTGAGAGGGCTACTCGGGGTACCGGGGAGCTGTTTTTT. This chain joins TRBV10-3 and TRBJ2-2; the D gene is possibly TRBD2 (5 bases). V lost 2 bases to trimming and J lost 5 bases, with 15 bases between them. CDR3 length: 16 residues. CDR1 and CDR2 (germline): ENHRY, SYGVKD.

This clone has a single count. The J gene is TRBJ1-5, the V gene TRBV19; 9 bases line up with TRBD1. Unmatched junction bases numbered 11, after V lost 0 bases and J lost 8 bases. There are 17 residues in the CDR3. Per germline, CDR1 LNHDA and CDR2 SQIVND (reference sequence). In DNA form, the CDR3 reads TGTGCCAGTAGTATAGACCCCCGGGACAGGGTTGCCGAGCCCCAGCATTTT. This translates into CASSIDPRDRVAEPQHF.

The chain carries TRBV20-1 and TRBJ2-1; D is ambiguous. The germline gives CDR1 DFQATT, CDR2 SNEGSKA (reference sequence). The CDR3 has 10 residues. V was pared by 3 bases and J by 8 bases, with 5 bases between. The CDR3 here is CSARSYEQFF. The CDR3 DNA follows: TGCAGTGCTAGGAGCTATGAGCAGTTCTTC.

The chain links TRBV6-1 to TRBJ1-5, with 9 bases aligning to TRBD1. J lost 5 bases, V lost 10 bases, and 3 bases had no gene match. This CDR3 has 12 residues. Germline CDR1 is MNHNS and CDR2 is SASEGT. CDR3 nucleotides: TGTGCCACCACAGGGGGCCATCAGCCCCAGCATTTT. This translates into CATTGGHQPQHF.

This clone was observed a handful of times. This sequence joins TRBV19 and TRBJ2-5; possible D gene TRBD1, 5 bases. Germline loops: CDR1 LNHDA, CDR2 SQIVND (reference sequence). Trimming left V 0 bases short and J 4 bases short, with 9 bases between. This CDR3 has 14 amino acids. CDR3 residues: CASSIDQGIETQYF. The CDR3 nucleotides read TGTGCCAGTAGTATAGATCAGGGAATAGAGACCCAGTACTTC. The variable domain in full, with the rest retrieved from reference TRBV19 and TRBJ2-5, is DGGITQSPKYLFRKEGQNVTLSCEQNLNHDAMYWYRQDPGQGLRLIYYSQIVNDFQKGDIAEGYSVSREKKESFPLTVTSAQKNPTAFYLCASSIDQGIETQYFGPGTRLLVL.

The chain has TRBV6-4 and TRBJ1-6, with 7 bases matching TRBD1. V shed 2 bases, J shed 8 bases, and the junction held 0 bases outside the gene matches. This CDR3 region has 13 residues. The germline V gene encodes CDR1 MRHNA and CDR2 SNTAGT. CDR3 DNA: TGTGCCAGCAGTGACGACAGGGATTCACCCCTCCACTTT. This codes for CASSDDRDSPLHF.

This clone was recorded a few times. The chain employs TRBV30 and TRBJ2-3, with D maybe TRBD2 (6 bases). CDR3 length equals 13 residues. The ends were cut back, 5 bases at V and 0 bases at J, with 9 bases in the middle. CDR1 is GTSNPN and CDR2 is SVGIG in the germline V gene (reference sequence). The CDR3 DNA reads as TGTGCCTGGGGGGGAGGCAGCACAGATACGCAGTATTTT. Its protein is CAWGGGSTDTQYF. The full variable domain, in which reference TRBV30 and TRBJ2-3 provide the parts outside the CDR3, is SQTIHQWPATLVQPVGSPLSLECTVEGTSNPNLYWYRQAAGRGLQLLFYSVGIGQISSEVPQNLSASRPQDRQFILSSKKLLLSDSGFYLCAWGGGSTDTQYFGPGTRLTVL.

The chain is built from TRBV15 and TRBJ2-3; possible D gene TRBD2, 5 bases. The germline V gene has CDR1 LNHNV and CDR2 YYDKDF (reference sequence). CDR3 length equals 14 residues. V lost 1 base and J lost 6, with 11 bases in between. The DNA for the CDR3 is TGTGCCACCAGCAGAGTTTCTAGCTTGGATACGCAGTATTTT. Amino acid sequence: CATSRVSSLDTQYF.

This clone was seen a handful of times. The rearrangement links TRBV18 to TRBJ2-2, with 13 bases identical to TRBD2. The CDR3 runs 17 residues. Germline assignment: CDR1 KGHSH and CDR2 LQKENI. The V and J ends lost 2 bases and 2 bases, in that order; junction bases with no gene match: 2. CDR3 protein: CASSPGTSGINTGELFF. CDR3 nucleotide sequence: TGTGCCAGCTCACCAGGGACTAGCGGGATTAACACCGGGGAGCTGTTTTTT.

The genes are TRBV2 and TRBJ1-6; D gene unclear. There are 14 residues in the CDR3. V lost 6 bases and J lost 9, with 15 bases in between. CDR1 and CDR2 (germline): SNHLY, FYNNEI. For the CDR3, the DNA is TGTGCCAGCAGCGGTGACTATATAGGTTCACCCCTCCACTTT. Its translation: CASSGDYIGSPLHF.

The genes are TRBV7-2 and TRBJ2-5; possible D gene TRBD1, 6 bases. Germline V gene data show CDR1 as SGHTA and CDR2 as FQGNSA. Trimming left V 5 bases short and J 1 base short, with 11 bases between. The CDR3 runs to 14 residues. The chain's CDR3 is CASSDGTPQETQYF. The CDR3 nucleotides are TGTGCCAGCAGCGACGGGACACCCCAAGAGACCCAGTACTTC. The full variable domain, completed using reference TRBV7-2 and TRBJ2-5, is GAGVSQSPSNKVTEKGKDVELRCDPISGHTALYWYRQSLGQGLEFLIYFQGNSAPDKSGLPSDRFSAERTGGSVSTLTIQRTQQEDSAVYLCASSDGTPQETQYFGPGTRLLVL.

The V call is TRBV7-9, the J call TRBJ2-7; 7 bases are a match to TRBD1. Per germline, CDR1 SEHNR and CDR2 FQNEAQ (reference sequence). Losses at the gene ends were 5 bases for V and 5 bases for J; bases not matched to a gene: 6. The CDR3 consists of 13 residues. CDR3 nucleotides: TGTGCCAGCAGCAGCCGGGACAGCCACGAGCAGTACTTC. It codes for CASSSRDSHEQYF.

This rearrangement joins TRBV19 to TRBJ2-5, with 12 bases that match TRBD2. This CDR3 is 16 amino acids long. The V gene's germline CDR1 is LNHDA and CDR2 SQIVND (reference sequence). J gave up 6 bases and V 1 base, and 6 bases lay outside the gene matches. The CDR3 sequence: CASSIALAGGSKTQYF. The CDR3, as DNA: TGTGCCAGTAGTATAGCACTAGCGGGAGGTAGCAAGACCCAGTACTTC.

V usage is TRBV19 and J usage is TRBJ1-1; tentative D call: TRBD1 (5 bases). The CDR3 spans 17 residues. The V end lost 7 bases, the J end lost 1 base, and 22 bases lay between the germline ends. Germline V gene data show CDR1 as LNHDA and CDR2 as SQIVND (reference sequence). The DNA for the CDR3 is TGTGCCAGTATCTCCGGGAGGGCTGCGGGACCGAACACTGAAGCTTTCTTT. As protein: CASISGRAAGPNTEAFF.

This chain uses TRBV9 with TRBJ2-1, with TRBD2 identical over 14 bases. The germline V gene has CDR1 SGDLS and CDR2 YYNGEE. V trimming: 3 bases; J trimming: 8 bases; junction bases outside the gene matches: 10. This CDR3 has 17 residues. CDR3 bases: TGTGCCAGCAGCGAGTACCACGGGACTAGCGGGAGCGATGAGCAGTTCTTC. This translates into CASSEYHGTSGSDEQFF. Drawing the rest from reference TRBV9 and TRBJ2-1, the complete variable domain is DSGVTQTPKHLITATGQRVTLRCSPRSGDLSVYWYQQSLDQGLQFLIQYYNGEERAKGNILERFSAQQFPDLHSELNLSSLELGDSALYFCASSEYHGTSGSDEQFFGPGTRLTVL.